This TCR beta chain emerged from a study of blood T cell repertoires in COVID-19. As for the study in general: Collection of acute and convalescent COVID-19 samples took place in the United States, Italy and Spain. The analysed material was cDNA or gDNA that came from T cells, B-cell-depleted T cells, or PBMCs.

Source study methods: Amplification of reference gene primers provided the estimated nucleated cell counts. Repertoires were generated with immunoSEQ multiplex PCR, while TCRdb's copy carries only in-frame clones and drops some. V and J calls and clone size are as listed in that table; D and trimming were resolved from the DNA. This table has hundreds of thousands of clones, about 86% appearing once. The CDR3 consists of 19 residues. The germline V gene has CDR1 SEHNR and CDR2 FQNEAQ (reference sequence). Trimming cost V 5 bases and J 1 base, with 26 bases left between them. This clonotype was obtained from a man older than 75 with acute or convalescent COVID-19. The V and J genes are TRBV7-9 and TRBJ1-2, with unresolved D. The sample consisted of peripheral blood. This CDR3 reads CASSGRQTSGYIVNYGYTF. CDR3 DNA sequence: TGTGCCAGCAGCGGCCGTCAGACATCGGGATACATTGTTAACTATGGCTACACCTTC.